One sample yielded the 15 T cell receptor beta chains listed below, sequenced in a study of T-cell reconstitution after alpha-beta-depleted transplantation in children. For TCRbeta, the library was prepared with unique molecular identifiers. TCRdb independently ran MiXCR on the PCR reads; one entry per CDR3 protein. The sample carries some 490,000 distinct CDR3 sequences, under 15% recorded once. This specimen consisted of PBMCs from the stem cell graft donor, obtained from the stem cell graft. These receptors originate from a human donor who donated a stem cell graft to a child with combined immunodeficiency.

The chain has TRBV24-1 and TRBJ2-5, with 9 bases aligning to TRBD1. The germline gives CDR1 KGHDR, CDR2 SFDVKD. The length of the CDR3 is 16 residues. With V trimmed by 3 bases and J by 2 bases, 6 bases remained unmatched. The CDR3 nucleotides read TGTGCCACCAGTGATACTACAGGGGGCTGGCAAGAGACCCAGTACTTC. Encoded protein: CATSDTTGGWQETQYF.

This clonotype has a count of ten or more. V gene TRBV9 combines with J gene TRBJ2-5; 9 positions agree with TRBD2. Germline lookup yields CDR1 SGDLS and CDR2 YYNGEE. This CDR3 is built from 17 residues. The V and J ends lost 0 bases and 5 bases, in that order; junction bases with no gene match: 11. The CDR3 DNA reads TGTGCCAGCAGCGTAGTTGAGTCCCTAGCGGGACTGGAGACCCAGTACTTC. The encoded protein is CASSVVESLAGLETQYF.

V and J are TRBV6-5 and TRBJ1-6; 9 positions match TRBD1. CDR3 length: 17 amino acids. With V trimmed by 0 bases and J by 10 bases, 10 bases remained unmatched. CDR1 MNHEY and CDR2 SVGAGI come from the germline V gene. The CDR3 region is CASSYSSTGGSRSPLHF. CDR3 DNA sequence: TGTGCCAGCAGTTACTCGTCAACAGGGGGCTCGAGGTCACCCCTCCACTTT.

This clonotype was observed many times. The chain carries TRBV7-9 and TRBJ1-1; D not resolved. The CDR3 consists of 12 residues. Per germline, CDR1 SEHNR and CDR2 FQNEAQ (reference sequence). Trimming pared 3 bases from V and 4 bases from J, leaving 6 bases between. CDR3 in amino acids: CASSFEVTEAFF. As DNA, the CDR3 is TGTGCCAGCAGCTTTGAAGTCACTGAAGCTTTCTTT.

V is TRBV12-3 or TRBV12-4 and J is TRBJ2-2; 9 bases line up with TRBD2. The CDR3 contains 18 residues. Trimming removed 5 bases from V and 4 bases from J; junction bases left unmatched: 14. The CDR3 here is CASSTLAGPPLSTGELFF. The CDR3 DNA reads TGTGCCAGCAGTACCCTAGCGGGGCCCCCTCTTTCCACCGGGGAGCTGTTTTTT.

The J gene is TRBJ1-4, the V gene TRBV29-1; maybe TRBD1 (6 bases). The V gene lost 6 bases and the J gene lost 8 bases, with 16 bases spanning the gap. Germline V gene data show CDR1 as SQVTM and CDR2 as ANQGSEA. The CDR3 is made up of 13 amino acids. CDR3 in DNA: TGCAGCGTCGCACAGGGATTTGGCGAAAAACTGTTTTTT. This sequence encodes CSVAQGFGEKLFF.

At least ten counts were recorded for this clonotype. The CDR3 sequence is CASSGGFSSYNEQFF. Here the CDR3 DNA reads TGTGCCAGCAGTGGGGGTTTCAGCTCCTACAATGAGCAGTTCTTC. The chain combines TRBV6-2 or TRBV6-3 with TRBJ2-1; D possibly uses TRBD1 or TRBD2 (5 bases each). Between the trimmed V and J ends, which lost 5 bases and 0 bases, there was a span of 11 bases. Germline loops: CDR1 MNHEY, CDR2 SVGEGT. This CDR3 region has 15 residues.

This clonotype was recorded many times. The J gene is TRBJ2-7, the V gene TRBV12-3 or TRBV12-4; D is possibly TRBD1 (5 bases). Trimming took 5 bases from V and 5 from J, leaving 16 bases between them. The CDR3 extends over 14 amino acids. CDR3: CASSPFQGSHEQYF. The CDR3 DNA reads as TGTGCCAGCAGTCCCTTCCAGGGATCCCACGAGCAGTACTTC.

This clonotype was observed a handful of times. The chain recombines TRBV9 with TRBJ2-1, with 8 bases aligning to TRBD1. CDR1 and CDR2 (germline): SGDLS, YYNGEE. The CDR3 totals 17 residues. V gave up 3 bases and J gave up 2 bases; unmatched junction bases: 10. In nucleotides, the CDR3 is TGTGCCAGCAGCGAGGGGATCAGGACAGGGCCCTACAATGAGCAGTTCTTC. Protein sequence: CASSEGIRTGPYNEQFF.

V is TRBV2 and J is TRBJ2-7; TRBD1 agrees at 7 bases. Germline CDR1 is SNHLY and CDR2 is FYNNEI. V trimming: 11 bases; J trimming: 2 bases; junction bases outside the gene matches: 9. This CDR3 comprises 13 residues. In DNA form, the CDR3 reads TGTGCCCATGCACCTACAGGGGCCTACGAGCAGTACTTC. It yields the protein CAHAPTGAYEQYF. Full variable domain (rest looked up from reference TRBV2 and TRBJ2-7): EPEVTQTPSHQVTQMGQEVILRCVPISNHLYFYWYRQILGQKVEFLVSFYNNEISEKSEIFDDQFSVERPDGSNFTLKIRSTKLEDSAMYFCAHAPTGAYEQYFGPGTRLTVT.

V usage is TRBV11-2 and J usage is TRBJ2-3, with D unclear. Germline CDR1 reads SGHAT; CDR2 reads FQNNGV. V gave up 0 bases and J gave up 7 bases, with 8 bases separating them. The CDR3 contains 13 residues. CDR3 region: CASSLETSYTQYF. CDR3 DNA sequence: TGTGCCAGCAGCTTAGAAACCAGCTATACGCAGTATTTT.

This clonotype was seen ten or more times. The gene calls are TRBV15 and TRBJ2-7; 11 bases are a match to TRBD2. Germline-derived CDR1 and CDR2 are LNHNV and YYDKDF (reference sequence). With V trimmed by 3 bases and J by 6 bases, 7 bases remained unmatched. The CDR3 spans 15 residues. For the CDR3, the DNA is TGTGCCACCAGCAGTCGGACTAGCGGGCTTATCGAGCAGTACTTC. This codes for CATSSRTSGLIEQYF.

This clonotype was picked up a small number of times. The chain recombines TRBV14 with TRBJ2-1; the match to TRBD2 covers 15 bases. From germline, CDR1 is SGHDN and CDR2 FVKESK. CDR3 length: 18 amino acids. The junction had 8 bases not matched to a gene; V was cut back by 4 bases and J by 4 bases. CDR3: CASSPGLAGGPRYNEQFF. For the CDR3, the DNA is TGTGCCAGCAGCCCCGGACTAGCGGGAGGGCCAAGGTACAATGAGCAGTTCTTC. Combining the CDR3 with reference TRBV14 and TRBJ2-1 gives the whole variable domain EAGVTQFPSHSVIEKGQTVTLRCDPISGHDNLYWYRRVMGKEIKFLLHFVKESKQDESGMPNNRFLAERTGGTYSTLKVQPAELEDSGVYFCASSPGLAGGPRYNEQFFGPGTRLTVL.

This clonotype was counted only a few times. The chain joins TRBV7-3 to TRBJ1-5; tentatively, D is TRBD1 (5 bases). CDR3 length: 15 residues. From germline, CDR1 is SGHTA and CDR2 FQGTGA. V was cut by 5 bases and J by 0 bases, with 11 bases left in between. The DNA for the CDR3 is TGTGCCAGCAGCCGGGACGTCTATAGCAATCAGCCCCAGCATTTT. It encodes CASSRDVYSNQPQHF.

This clonotype was detected ten times or more. The V gene is TRBV25-1, the J gene TRBJ2-3; TRBD2 matches at 9 bases. Germline CDR1 and CDR2: MGHDK and SYGVNS. CDR3 length equals 16 residues. V shed 3 bases and J 2 bases; nucleotides not matched to a gene: 6. The CDR3 sequence: CASSDPGLAPTDTQYF. As DNA, the CDR3 is TGTGCCAGCAGTGATCCGGGACTAGCCCCCACAGATACGCAGTATTTT.